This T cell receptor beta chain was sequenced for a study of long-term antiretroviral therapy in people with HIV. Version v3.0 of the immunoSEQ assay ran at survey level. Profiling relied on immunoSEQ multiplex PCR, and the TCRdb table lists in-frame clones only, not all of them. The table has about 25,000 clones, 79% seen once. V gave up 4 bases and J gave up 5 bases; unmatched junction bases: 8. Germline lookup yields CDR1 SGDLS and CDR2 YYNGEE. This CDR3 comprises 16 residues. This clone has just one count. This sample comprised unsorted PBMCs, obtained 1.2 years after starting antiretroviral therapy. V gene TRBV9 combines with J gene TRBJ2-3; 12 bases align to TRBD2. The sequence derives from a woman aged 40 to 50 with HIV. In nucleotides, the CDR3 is TGTGCCAGCAGCCCAGGGACTAGCGGGTGGGGAGATACGCAGTATTTT. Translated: CASSPGTSGWGDTQYF.